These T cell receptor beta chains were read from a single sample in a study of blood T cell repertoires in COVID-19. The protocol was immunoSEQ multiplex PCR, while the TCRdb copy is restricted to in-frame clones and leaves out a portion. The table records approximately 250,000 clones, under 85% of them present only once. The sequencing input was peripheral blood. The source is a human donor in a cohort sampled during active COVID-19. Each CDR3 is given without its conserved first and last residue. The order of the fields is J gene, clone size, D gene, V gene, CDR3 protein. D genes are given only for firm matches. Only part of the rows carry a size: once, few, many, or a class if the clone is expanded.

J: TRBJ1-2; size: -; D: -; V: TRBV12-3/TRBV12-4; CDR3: ASSRGMGYT
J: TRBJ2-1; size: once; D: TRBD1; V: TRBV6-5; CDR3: ASSYGDSSYNEQF
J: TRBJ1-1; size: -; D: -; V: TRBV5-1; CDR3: ASSLDPGGTEAF
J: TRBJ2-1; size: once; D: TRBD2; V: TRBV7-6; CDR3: ASSIPGGGEQF
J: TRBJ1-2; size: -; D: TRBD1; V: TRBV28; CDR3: ASSLTGNGYT
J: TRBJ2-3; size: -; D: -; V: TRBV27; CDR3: ASSFWLGGRTDTQY
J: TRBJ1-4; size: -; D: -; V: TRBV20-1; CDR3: SAPLDEKLF
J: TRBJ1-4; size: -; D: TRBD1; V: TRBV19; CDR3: ASKDEGAFDEKLF
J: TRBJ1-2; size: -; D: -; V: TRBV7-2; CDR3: ASSLKEYGYT
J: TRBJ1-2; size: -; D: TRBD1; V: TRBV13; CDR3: ASSLESYTGGSAGYT
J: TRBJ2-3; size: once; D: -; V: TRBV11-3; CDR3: ASSLDGQGGTDTQY
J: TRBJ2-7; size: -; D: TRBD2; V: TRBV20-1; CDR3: SASIAGGTYEQY
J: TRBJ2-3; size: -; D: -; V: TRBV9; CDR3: ASSVESITDTQY
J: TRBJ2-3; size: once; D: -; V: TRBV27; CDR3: ASSPWGEETDTQY
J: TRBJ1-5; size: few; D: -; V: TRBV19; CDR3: ASSPIQAYQPQH
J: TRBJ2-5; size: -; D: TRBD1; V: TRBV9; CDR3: ASSPHRGWETQY
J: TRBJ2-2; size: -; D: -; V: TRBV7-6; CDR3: ASSSPRGRTGELF
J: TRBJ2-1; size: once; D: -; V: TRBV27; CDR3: ASSLRGSPSDEQF
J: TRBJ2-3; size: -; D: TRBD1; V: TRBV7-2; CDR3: ASSLWAGGSDTQY
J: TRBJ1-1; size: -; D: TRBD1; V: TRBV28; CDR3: ASSSDRRVYGGTEAF
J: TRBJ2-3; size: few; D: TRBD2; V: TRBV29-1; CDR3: SVEPRLAGNTDTQY
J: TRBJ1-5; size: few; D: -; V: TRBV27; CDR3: ASSLQGSPNQPQH
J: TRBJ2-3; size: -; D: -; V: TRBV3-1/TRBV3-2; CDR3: ASSQDPASRDTQY
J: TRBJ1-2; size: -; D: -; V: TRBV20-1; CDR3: SARDPLS
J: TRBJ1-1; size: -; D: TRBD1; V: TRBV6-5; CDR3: ASSYAPDRVQTEAF
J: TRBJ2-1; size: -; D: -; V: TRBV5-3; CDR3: ARSSRGNNEQF
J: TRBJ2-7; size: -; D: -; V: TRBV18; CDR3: ASSPEDGGEQY
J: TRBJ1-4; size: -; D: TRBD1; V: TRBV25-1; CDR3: ASSVPRDRLEKREKLF
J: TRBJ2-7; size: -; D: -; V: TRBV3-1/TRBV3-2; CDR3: ASSQSGPEEQY
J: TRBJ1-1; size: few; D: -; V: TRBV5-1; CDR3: ASSLETVGAEAF
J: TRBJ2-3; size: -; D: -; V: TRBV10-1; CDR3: ASSESTASTDTQY
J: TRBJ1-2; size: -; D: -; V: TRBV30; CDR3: AWSLEWGLGYT
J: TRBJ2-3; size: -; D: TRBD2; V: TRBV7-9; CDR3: ASSLILAGVTDTQY